One and the same sample provided the 27 T cell receptor beta chains below, sequenced in a study of early T cells in non-severe SARS-CoV-2 infection. TCRdb called the 5' RACE reads again in MiXCR, with one record for every CDR3 protein. Of around 57,000 distinct CDR3 sequences in the sample, 9.5% to 13% were seen once. The material sequenced was whole blood. These receptors were taken from an adult who was a healthcare worker with PCR-confirmed SARS-CoV-2 infection or an uninfected control (not recorded which).

This clonotype was recorded a few times. V usage is TRBV30 and J usage is TRBJ1-1; D is unresolved. The germline V and J ends were trimmed by 0 bases and 10 bases, with 15 bases remaining between them. The germline gives CDR1 GTSNPN, CDR2 SVGIG (reference sequence). This CDR3 comprises 13 residues. CDR3 coding DNA: TGTGCCTGGAGTGTACGAGCCAACAGTTTAGCTTTCTTT. Protein sequence: CAWSVRANSLAFF. Using reference TRBV30 and TRBJ1-1 for the parts outside the CDR3, the full variable domain is SQTIHQWPATLVQPVGSPLSLECTVEGTSNPNLYWYRQAAGRGLQLLFYSVGIGQISSEVPQNLSASRPQDRQFILSSKKLLLSDSGFYLCAWSVRANSLAFFGQGTRLTVV.

This clonotype showed up just a few times. The chain is built from TRBV7-2 and TRBJ2-1, with D tentatively TRBD1 (5 bases). Trimming took off 7 bases at V and 9 bases at J, with 16 bases between the two ends. Germline CDR1 and CDR2: SGHTA and FQGNSA. The CDR3 loop spans 13 amino acids. CDR3 residues: CASTRPLGVEQFF. The CDR3 bases are TGTGCCAGCACGCGACCGCTAGGGGTTGAGCAGTTCTTC.

This clonotype turned up a few times. The chain is built from TRBV18 and TRBJ2-3; D not certain. The V end lost 3 bases, the J end lost 1 base, and 8 bases lay between the germline ends. Per germline, CDR1 KGHSH and CDR2 LQKENI. The CDR3 extends over 14 amino acids. The CDR3 DNA sequence: TGTGCCAGCTCACCCTCCAAGGGCACAGATACGCAGTATTTT. Translated, it gives CASSPSKGTDTQYF.

A few counts support this clonotype. This rearrangement joins TRBV5-1 to TRBJ2-7; D not resolved. Germline V gives CDR1 SGHRS, CDR2 YFSETQ. The CDR3 covers 14 residues. Trimming took 4 bases from V and 3 from J, leaving 14 bases between them. Written as DNA, the CDR3 is TGCGCCAGCAGCCCATACGGACGGATCTACGAGCAGTACTTC. The encoded protein is CASSPYGRIYEQYF.

This clonotype was detected ten times or more. The gene calls are TRBV19 and TRBJ2-1; D perhaps matches TRBD2 (6 bases). Trimming cost V 5 bases and J 8 bases, with 16 bases left between them. The germline gives CDR1 LNHDA, CDR2 SQIVND (reference sequence). CDR3 length: 14 residues. The CDR3 region has the DNA TGTGCCAGTAGTTGGGGTGGAGGGGACGATGAGCAGTTCTTC. This encodes CASSWGGGDDEQFF.

This clonotype has only a few counts. The rearrangement links TRBV7-2 to TRBJ2-7, with 9 bases identical to TRBD1. J lost 1 base, V lost 0 bases, and 1 base had no gene match. The CDR3 runs 15 residues. Germline CDR1 SGHTA, CDR2 FQGNSA. CDR3 sequence: CASSLAGQGSYEQYF. DNA for the CDR3: TGTGCCAGCAGCTTAGCGGGACAGGGATCCTACGAGCAGTACTTC.

This clonotype turned up a few times. The V gene is TRBV12-3 or TRBV12-4, the J gene TRBJ2-2; possibly TRBD1 for D (5 bases). Trimming shortened V by 6 bases and J by 2 bases, and 10 bases separated the two germline ends. This CDR3 has 14 residues. This CDR3 is CASSRQSNTGELFF. The DNA for the CDR3 is TGTGCCAGCAGCCGACAGAGTAACACCGGGGAGCTGTTTTTT.

This sequence joins TRBV7-2 and TRBJ2-1; 8 bases match TRBD2. CDR1 and CDR2 (germline): SGHTA, FQGNSA. CDR3 size: 15 residues. V lost 5 bases and J lost 4; bases outside the gene matches: 7. The CDR3, as DNA: TGTGCCAGCAGCGTCCGGGCGGGAGGATACAATGAGCAGTTCTTC. Its translation is CASSVRAGGYNEQFF.

This clonotype was recorded at least ten times. The rearrangement uses TRBV7-3 and TRBJ2-2, with D unresolved. Germline V gives CDR1 SGHTA, CDR2 FQGTGA. CDR3 size: 11 residues. V lost 2 bases and J 6 bases, leaving 1 base between the germline ends. The CDR3 DNA follows: TGTGCCAGCAGCTTAGCCGGGGAGCTGTTTTTT. Protein: CASSLAGELFF.

This clonotype was seen only once. The rearrangement uses TRBV4-1 and TRBJ1-4; D call uncertain. Looked up from germline, CDR1 is MGHRA and CDR2 is YSYEKL. The CDR3 has 11 residues. V was shortened by 1 base and J by 8 bases, with 2 bases between the two germline ends. In DNA form, the CDR3 reads TGCGCCAGCAGCCAAGGGGAAAAACTGTTTTTT. It encodes CASSQGEKLFF.

The chain recombines TRBV28 with TRBJ2-7; D gene ambiguous. CDR3 size: 16 residues. Germline V CDR1 and CDR2: MDHEN, SYDVKM. V was cut by 3 bases and J by 0 bases, with 15 bases left in between. The DNA for the CDR3 is TGTGCCAGCAGTTTTTCCGGACGCCTGAGCTCCTACGAGCAGTACTTC. Its protein product is CASSFSGRLSSYEQYF.

This clonotype appeared a few times. J is TRBJ1-4 and V is TRBV12-3 or TRBV12-4; TRBD1 agrees at 9 bases. CDR3 length equals 15 residues. Trimming at V came to 5 bases and at J to 5 bases, leaving 6 bases not matched to a gene. The CDR3 spells CASSPGTGPNEKLFF. CDR3 DNA: TGTGCCAGCAGTCCCGGGACAGGGCCCAATGAAAAACTGTTTTTT.

This clonotype was recorded many times. The chain carries TRBV6-5 and TRBJ2-4; D is undetermined. CDR3 length: 13 amino acids. V lost 8 bases, J lost 0 bases, and 8 bases lay in between. Germline V gene data show CDR1 as MNHEY and CDR2 as SVGAGI. In DNA form, the CDR3 reads TGTGCCAGCGGGAACGTAGCCAAAAACATTCAGTACTTC. Its translation: CASGNVAKNIQYF.

This clonotype was detected only a few times. The rearrangement links TRBV18 to TRBJ1-1; TRBD1 might be the D (5 bases). Germline lookup yields CDR1 KGHSH and CDR2 LQKENI. This CDR3 contains 17 residues. Deletions cut 1 base from V and 6 bases from J, with 21 bases between. CDR3 loop: CASSPQLRTGSTAEAFF. The CDR3, as DNA: TGTGCCAGCTCACCACAACTCCGAACAGGCTCCACGGCTGAAGCTTTCTTT.

This clonotype has more than one count but fewer than ten. The V call is TRBV5-1, the J call TRBJ2-3, with D perhaps TRBD1 or TRBD2 (6 bases each). The V gene's germline CDR1 is SGHRS and CDR2 YFSETQ. This CDR3 is 16 amino acids long. Deletions cut 0 bases from V and 1 base from J, with 12 bases between. CDR3 region: CASSLGSGAGTDTQYF. CDR3 in DNA: TGCGCCAGCAGCTTGGGATCGGGGGCTGGCACAGATACGCAGTATTTT.

Worth noting for this clonotype: A read error may be the cause here, since a much bigger clone is one base away. The rearrangement links TRBV12-3 or TRBV12-4 to TRBJ2-7, with 12 bases identical to TRBD1. The CDR3 runs 14 residues. V lost 5 bases, J lost 9 bases, and 8 bases stayed unmatched. The CDR3 sequence: CASSTWDRGPWQYF. Here the CDR3 DNA reads TGTGCCAGCAGTACCTGGGACAGGGGGCCCTGGCAGTACTTC.

This chain connects TRBV29-1 to TRBJ1-1; no reliable D call. The CDR3 has 11 residues. V gave up 4 bases and J gave up 8 bases, with 11 bases separating them. CDR1 and CDR2 (germline): SQVTM, ANQGSEA. The CDR3 sequence is CSVGVEVEAFF. CDR3 nucleotides: TGCAGCGTTGGAGTTGAGGTGGAAGCTTTCTTT. The full variable domain, completed using reference TRBV29-1 and TRBJ1-1, is SAVISQKPSRDICQRGTSLTIQCQVDSQVTMMFWYRQQPGQSLTLIATANQGSEATYESGFVIDKFPISRPNLTFSTLTVSNMSPEDSSIYLCSVGVEVEAFFGQGTRLTVV.

This clonotype was recorded a few times. This CDR3 reads CASSISLTRLNIQYF. CDR3 in DNA: TGTGCCAGTAGTATCTCCCTGACTAGACTAAACATTCAGTACTTC. This chain links TRBV19 with TRBJ2-4; TRBD2 might be the D (6 bases). The germline gives CDR1 LNHDA, CDR2 SQIVND (reference sequence). The CDR3 is made up of 15 amino acids. The germline V and J ends were trimmed by 3 bases and 6 bases, with 15 bases remaining between them. Full variable domain (rest looked up from reference TRBV19 and TRBJ2-4): DGGITQSPKYLFRKEGQNVTLSCEQNLNHDAMYWYRQDPGQGLRLIYYSQIVNDFQKGDIAEGYSVSREKKESFPLTVTSAQKNPTAFYLCASSISLTRLNIQYFGAGTRLSVL.

This clonotype occurred a few times. The V gene is TRBV28, the J gene TRBJ1-6; D ambiguous. There are 11 residues in the CDR3. Germline lookup yields CDR1 MDHEN and CDR2 SYDVKM. The germline V and J ends were trimmed by 3 bases and 19 bases, with 13 bases remaining between them. The CDR3 is CASSFRGAWHF. As DNA, the CDR3 is TGTGCCAGCAGTTTCCGGGGAGCGTGGCACTTT.

This clonotype occurred many times. One end of the junction varies from germline; a read error may be responsible. The chain has TRBV7-7 and TRBJ2-5; D gene uncertain. The CDR3 extends over 14 amino acids. The germline gives CDR1 SSHAT, CDR2 FNYEAQ (reference sequence). The chain's CDR3 is CASSLVGYQETQYF. CDR3 in DNA: TGTGCTAGCAGCTTAGTGGGATACCAAGAGACCCAGTACTTC.

This clonotype was counted at least ten times. V gene TRBV5-4 combines with J gene TRBJ2-7; 8 bases agree with TRBD1. This CDR3 has 15 amino acids. Germline V gene lookup returns CDR1 SGHNT and CDR2 YYREEE (reference sequence). The V and J ends lost 4 bases and 0 bases, in that order; junction bases with no gene match: 6. The CDR3 spells CASSPRTGSSYEQYF. CDR3 coding DNA: TGTGCCAGCAGCCCCCGGACAGGGAGCTCCTACGAGCAGTACTTC.

This chain joins TRBV3-1 and TRBJ2-1; 9 bases agree with TRBD2. This CDR3 is 13 amino acids long. Germline loops: CDR1 LGHDT, CDR2 YNNKEL (reference sequence). J gave up 15 bases and V 0 bases, and 6 bases lay outside the gene matches. Here the CDR3 DNA reads TGTGCCAGCAGCCAAGAATTAGCGGGGGCCCTGTTCTTC. This translates into CASSQELAGALFF.

This clonotype was recorded many times. This chain connects TRBV24-1 to TRBJ1-2; D might be TRBD1 (5 bases). V shed 3 bases and J shed 0 bases, with 10 bases lying between them. Per germline, CDR1 KGHDR and CDR2 SFDVKD. This CDR3 has 15 amino acids. The CDR3 DNA sequence: TGTGCCACCAGTGATGGGGCACGTTCTAACTATGGCTACACCTTC. This gives the protein CATSDGARSNYGYTF.

The chain couples TRBV7-9 to TRBJ2-1; maybe TRBD1 (6 bases). This CDR3 is 13 amino acids long. Germline CDR1 is SEHNR and CDR2 is FQNEAQ (reference sequence). Trimming took off 5 bases at V and 8 bases at J, with 13 bases between the two ends. The CDR3 nucleotides are TGTGCCAGCAGCCAGGGGCTACTAGATGAGCAGTTCTTC. Amino acids: CASSQGLLDEQFF.

This clonotype turned up a few times. V gene TRBV6-5 combines with J gene TRBJ2-5; D gene uncertain. Germline loops: CDR1 MNHEY, CDR2 SVGAGI. V was trimmed by 2 bases and J by 0 bases, leaving 13 bases between them. The CDR3 covers 16 residues. The CDR3 here is CASSYGTGMYQETQYF. The CDR3, as DNA: TGTGCCAGCAGTTACGGTACCGGAATGTACCAAGAGACCCAGTACTTC.

This clonotype occurred a few times. The J gene is TRBJ2-1, the V gene TRBV5-1; D remains ambiguous. The length of the CDR3 is 14 residues. V dropped 0 bases and J dropped 6 bases, with 10 bases sitting between them. The V gene's germline CDR1 is SGHRS and CDR2 YFSETQ. The CDR3 nucleotides are TGCGCCAGCAGCTTGGCCTTAGGGATCAATGAGCAGTTCTTC. Encoded protein: CASSLALGINEQFF.

This clonotype was seen repeatedly, ten times or more. The rearrangement links TRBV7-9 to TRBJ2-7; 11 bases agree with TRBD1. The CDR3 has 15 residues. V was pared by 5 bases and J by 3 bases, with 6 bases of the junction left unmatched. The germline CDR1 and CDR2 sequences are SEHNR and FQNEAQ (reference sequence). The CDR3 region is CASSTGQGAFYEQYF. The CDR3 coding sequence is TGTGCCAGCAGCACCGGACAGGGGGCTTTCTACGAGCAGTACTTC.